One and the same sample provided the 31 T cell receptor beta chains below, sequenced in a study of blood T cell repertoires in COVID-19. Sequenced by immunoSEQ multiplex PCR; TCRdb stores in-frame clones only, minus some. In the table there are a few hundred thousand clones, around nine tenths of which are singletons. The sample was PBMCs or T cells enriched from blood (not recorded which). The receptors here all came from a woman in her thirties who had recovered from COVID-19.

The J gene is TRBJ2-7, the V gene TRBV9; possibly TRBD1 for D (6 bases). The CDR3 is 13 amino acids. The ends were cut back, 0 bases at V and 6 bases at J, with 10 bases in the middle. Germline V gene data show CDR1 as SGDLS and CDR2 as YYNGEE. As DNA, the CDR3 is TGTGCCAGCAGCGTAGAGGCAGGGGCCGAGCAGTACTTC. It encodes CASSVEAGAEQYF.

The rearrangement links TRBV27 to TRBJ2-2; 7 bases agree with TRBD1. The length of the CDR3 is 17 residues. V lost 7 bases, J lost 0 bases, and 11 bases stayed unmatched. The V gene's germline CDR1 is MNHEY and CDR2 SMNVEV (reference sequence). The CDR3 loop reads CASISSRDSSNTGELFF. The CDR3 DNA sequence: TGTGCCAGCATCTCATCTCGGGACAGCTCGAACACCGGGGAGCTGTTTTTT.

The gene calls are TRBV7-9 and TRBJ1-2; D gene unclear. The germline V gene has CDR1 SEHNR and CDR2 FQNEAQ (reference sequence). The CDR3 spans 15 residues. V shed 4 bases and J shed 0 bases, with 12 bases lying between them. The CDR3 bases are TGTGCCAGCAGCTCCACATCCTTCCCTAACTATGGCTACACCTTC. Amino acids: CASSSTSFPNYGYTF.

The chain joins TRBV2 to TRBJ2-1, with TRBD2 identical over 9 bases. Germline loops: CDR1 SNHLY, CDR2 FYNNEI. Trimming removed 6 bases from V and 3 bases from J; junction bases left unmatched: 6. The CDR3 is made up of 15 amino acids. The CDR3 region has the DNA TGTGCCAGCAGGGAGCGGGGGGCACTCTACAATGAGCAGTTCTTC. This translates into CASRERGALYNEQFF.

V and J are TRBV7-2 and TRBJ2-3; 11 bases agree with TRBD2. Germline lookup yields CDR1 SGHTA and CDR2 FQGNSA. Trimming took 2 bases from V and 7 from J; bases not matched to a gene: 8. The CDR3 is made up of 16 amino acids. The CDR3 reads CASSLQASGGSYTQYF. CDR3 in DNA: TGTGCCAGCAGCTTACAGGCTAGCGGGGGGAGCTATACGCAGTATTTT.

The V call is TRBV19, the J call TRBJ1-5, with D unresolved. The V and J ends lost 0 bases and 7 bases respectively, with 10 bases between them. This CDR3 comprises 14 residues. Germline loops: CDR1 LNHDA, CDR2 SQIVND (reference sequence). The CDR3 nucleotides are TGTGCCAGTAGTATAGAGGCGGGATTACAGCCCCAGCATTTT. It yields the protein CASSIEAGLQPQHF.

V is TRBV19 and J is TRBJ1-4; D is possibly TRBD1 (5 bases). V gave up 3 bases and J gave up 0 bases, with 8 bases separating them. Germline V gives CDR1 LNHDA, CDR2 SQIVND (reference sequence). The CDR3 is 15 residues long. The CDR3 DNA sequence: TGTGCCAGTAGTATGGGGCAGGCAACTAATGAAAAACTGTTTTTT. Amino acid sequence: CASSMGQATNEKLFF.

The chain is built from TRBV19 and TRBJ1-1; the match to TRBD1 covers 9 bases. This CDR3 spans 15 amino acids. Germline assignment: CDR1 LNHDA and CDR2 SQIVND (reference sequence). Unmatched junction bases numbered 14, after V lost 4 bases and J lost 11 bases. CDR3 amino acids: CASSTSTGGLLGAFF. The CDR3 region has the DNA TGTGCCAGTAGTACCTCGACAGGGGGTTTACTGGGGGCTTTCTTT.

The gene calls are TRBV18 and TRBJ2-7, with D tentatively TRBD2 (5 bases). V gave up 4 bases and J gave up 3 bases, with 10 bases separating them. The germline V gene encodes CDR1 KGHSH and CDR2 LQKENI. This CDR3 comprises 13 residues. CDR3: CASSRQEDYEQYF. For the CDR3, the DNA is TGTGCCAGCTCACGCCAGGAGGACTACGAGCAGTACTTC. The variable domain in full, completed from reference TRBV18 and TRBJ2-7, reads NAGVMQNPRHLVRRRGQEARLRCSPMKGHSHVYWYRQLPEEGLKFMVYLQKENIIDESGMPKERFSAEFPKEGPSILRIQQVVRGDSAAYFCASSRQEDYEQYFGPGTRLTVT.

The chain carries TRBV18 and TRBJ2-2; D call uncertain. V shed 3 bases and J shed 0 bases, with 5 bases lying between them. This CDR3 spans 14 amino acids. Per germline, CDR1 KGHSH and CDR2 LQKENI. CDR3 DNA sequence: TGTGCCAGCTCACCGGCAGCGAACACCGGGGAGCTGTTTTTT. As protein: CASSPAANTGELFF.

The V and J genes are TRBV11-2 and TRBJ2-2; maybe TRBD2 (5 bases). The V gene lost 1 base and the J gene lost 2 bases, with 8 bases spanning the gap. The CDR3 length is 15 residues. Germline lookup yields CDR1 SGHAT and CDR2 FQNNGV. In nucleotides, the CDR3 is TGTGCCAGCAGCTTAGGGGCTAGCAACACCGGGGAGCTGTTTTTT. It translates to CASSLGASNTGELFF.

This clone was picked up one time. V gene TRBV13 combines with J gene TRBJ1-2, with 8 bases fitting TRBD1. CDR1 is PRHDT, CDR2 FYEKMQ, per germline (reference sequence). The length of the CDR3 is 16 residues. The ends lost 6 bases at V and 2 bases at J; junction bases unmatched: 11. CDR3 sequence: CASSSGQGNLNYGYTF. The CDR3 DNA reads as TGTGCCAGCAGTTCCGGACAGGGTAATTTGAACTATGGCTACACCTTC.

The J gene is TRBJ1-3, the V gene TRBV6-1; TRBD1 aligns across 8 bases. V was pared by 3 bases and J by 0 bases, with 7 bases of the junction left unmatched. Germline CDR1 is MNHNS and CDR2 is SASEGT. There are 17 residues in the CDR3. The CDR3 DNA reads TGTGCCAGCAGTGATTGGACAGGGACTTCCTCTGGAAACACCATATATTTT. Translated, it gives CASSDWTGTSSGNTIYF.

The chain couples TRBV7-9 to TRBJ2-7; 10 nucleotides agree with TRBD2. The V gene's germline CDR1 is SEHNR and CDR2 FQNEAQ (reference sequence). The CDR3 is 16 residues long. The V gene end was trimmed by 2 bases and the J gene end by 4 bases; junction bases not matched to a gene: 8. Here the CDR3 reads CASSLKGGLAKYEQYF. The CDR3 coding sequence is TGTGCCAGCAGCTTAAAGGGGGGACTAGCGAAATACGAGCAGTACTTC.

The CDR3, as DNA: TGTGCCAGCAGCCAGGAAGGACTAGGATTCTACGAGCAGTACTTC. This sequence encodes CASSQEGLGFYEQYF. V usage is TRBV4-2 and J usage is TRBJ2-7; 7 bases fit TRBD2. Germline CDR1 LGHNA, CDR2 YNFKEQ. V shed 3 bases, J shed 3 bases, and the junction held 8 bases outside the gene matches. There are 15 residues in the CDR3.

The gene calls are TRBV6-2 or TRBV6-3 and TRBJ1-2; no definite D call. Germline V lookup: CDR1 MNHEY, CDR2 SVGEGT. This CDR3 spans 14 amino acids. The ends were cut back, 5 bases at V and 7 bases at J, with 17 bases in the middle. Written as DNA, the CDR3 is TGTGCCAGCAGTCCCCAACTAACTGCTGCTGGCTACACCTTC. Translated: CASSPQLTAAGYTF.

The J gene is TRBJ1-2, the V gene TRBV6-2 or TRBV6-3; 7 nucleotides agree with TRBD1. Germline V gives CDR1 MNHEY, CDR2 SVGEGT. The V gene end was trimmed by 5 bases and the J gene end by 2 bases; junction bases not matched to a gene: 17. The CDR3 covers 18 residues. The CDR3 DNA follows: TGTGCCAGCAGTGCCAACCTCCGGACAGGCCTCAGAAACTATGGCTACACCTTC. Protein: CASSANLRTGLRNYGYTF.

V is TRBV19 and J is TRBJ1-4; TRBD1 agrees at 10 bases. The CDR3 totals 16 residues. Losses at the gene ends were 4 bases for V and 4 bases for J; bases not matched to a gene: 6. The germline gives CDR1 LNHDA, CDR2 SQIVND (reference sequence). The CDR3 protein is CASSRAGQGFNEKLFF. CDR3 bases: TGTGCCAGTAGTAGAGCGGGACAGGGGTTTAATGAAAAACTGTTTTTT.

The chain links TRBV5-4 to TRBJ2-5, with 12 nucleotides matching TRBD1. V lost 0 bases and J lost 1; bases outside the gene matches: 1. CDR3 length: 16 residues. Germline CDR1 and CDR2: SGHNT and YYREEE (reference sequence). The CDR3 DNA reads TGTGCCAGCAGCTTGGGGGACAGGGGGCTCCAAGAGACCCAGTACTTC. It encodes CASSLGDRGLQETQYF.

Only one count was recorded for this clone. The chain couples TRBV27 to TRBJ2-1; a weak D match, TRBD1 (6 bases). CDR1 is MNHEY, CDR2 SMNVEV, per germline (reference sequence). This CDR3 spans 18 amino acids. V lost 8 bases, J lost 1 base, and 24 bases lay in between. CDR3 residues: CASYGGTDSLRSYNEQFF. DNA of the CDR3: TGTGCCAGCTACGGTGGGACGGACAGTTTACGGTCCTACAATGAGCAGTTCTTC.

The J gene is TRBJ1-2, the V gene TRBV5-1; D is unresolved. Germline V lookup: CDR1 SGHRS, CDR2 YFSETQ. Trimming stripped 0 bases from V and 7 bases from J, with 13 bases between. The CDR3 consists of 14 residues. The CDR3 loop is CASSLAGIEGGYTF. In nucleotides, the CDR3 is TGCGCCAGCAGCTTGGCCGGGATTGAAGGTGGCTACACCTTC.

The V call is TRBV28, the J call TRBJ1-1, with 11 bases matching TRBD1. Germline CDR1 is MDHEN and CDR2 is SYDVKM. V shed 10 bases and J 4 bases; nucleotides not matched to a gene: 11. The CDR3 covers 15 residues. The CDR3 protein is CATSDRGLRITEAFF. In DNA form, the CDR3 reads TGTGCCACTTCGGACAGGGGGCTGAGGATCACTGAAGCTTTCTTT.

The chain uses TRBV4-2 and TRBJ1-2; tentative D call: TRBD1 (5 bases). The CDR3 is made up of 14 amino acids. Germline CDR1 LGHNA, CDR2 YNFKEQ. Trimming left V 3 bases short and J 9 bases short, with 17 bases between. The CDR3 DNA reads as TGTGCCAGCAGCCACTCAGACAGCTCTTTCCGCTACACCTTC. Its protein product is CASSHSDSSFRYTF.

V usage is TRBV5-1 and J usage is TRBJ2-2; 8 bases are a match to TRBD2. This CDR3 region has 15 residues. From germline, CDR1 is SGHRS and CDR2 YFSETQ. Trimming removed 2 bases from V and 3 bases from J; junction bases left unmatched: 3. CDR3 residues: CASSLPAGDTGELFF. DNA for the CDR3: TGCGCCAGCAGCTTACCAGCGGGGGACACCGGGGAGCTGTTTTTT.

The J gene is TRBJ1-2, the V gene TRBV7-9; 9 positions match TRBD1. The CDR3 is 15 residues long. Germline V gene lookup returns CDR1 SEHNR and CDR2 FQNEAQ (reference sequence). The ends lost 5 bases at V and 4 bases at J; junction bases unmatched: 8. CDR3 sequence: CASSAPGQGGYGYTF. In DNA, the CDR3 is TGTGCCAGCAGCGCACCGGGACAGGGCGGCTATGGCTACACCTTC.

In its sample, this clone was seen a few times. The gene calls are TRBV18 and TRBJ1-1; no clear D. V lost 0 bases to trimming and J lost 1 base, with 9 bases between them. Per germline, CDR1 KGHSH and CDR2 LQKENI. The CDR3 runs 15 residues. CDR3 in amino acids: CASSPPSKQNTEAFF. DNA of the CDR3: TGTGCCAGCTCACCACCGTCAAAGCAGAACACTGAAGCTTTCTTT.

The chain links TRBV19 to TRBJ2-5; possibly TRBD1 for D (5 bases). Germline V lookup: CDR1 LNHDA, CDR2 SQIVND (reference sequence). This CDR3 is built from 13 residues. The V and J ends lost 3 bases and 3 bases respectively, with 8 bases between them. CDR3: CASSIGREETQYF. In nucleotides, the CDR3 is TGTGCCAGTAGTATTGGCAGGGAAGAGACCCAGTACTTC.

The V gene is TRBV27, the J gene TRBJ1-1; TRBD1 might be the D (6 bases). This CDR3 has 13 residues. CDR1 is MNHEY, CDR2 SMNVEV, per germline (reference sequence). Trimming removed 5 bases at V and 1 base at J, with 8 bases between. The CDR3 DNA sequence: TGTGCCAGCAGTAAACAGGGGAACACTGAAGCTTTCTTT. This translates into CASSKQGNTEAFF.

The J gene is TRBJ2-5, the V gene TRBV11-2; unclear D gene. This CDR3 region has 13 residues. Germline V gene lookup returns CDR1 SGHAT and CDR2 FQNNGV. V gave up 1 base and J gave up 2 bases, with 5 bases separating them. This CDR3 reads CASSLGRQETQYF. DNA for the CDR3: TGTGCCAGCAGCTTAGGCAGGCAAGAGACCCAGTACTTC. Drawing the rest from reference TRBV11-2 and TRBJ2-5, the complete variable domain is EAGVAQSPRYKIIEKRQSVAFWCNPISGHATLYWYQQILGQGPKLLIQFQNNGVVDDSQLPKDRFSAERLKGVDSTLKIQPAKLEDSAVYLCASSLGRQETQYFGPGTRLLVL.

This chain connects TRBV5-1 to TRBJ2-3; D gene unclear. Germline assignment: CDR1 SGHRS and CDR2 YFSETQ. The V gene lost 2 bases and the J gene lost 6 bases, with 13 bases spanning the gap. The length of the CDR3 is 14 residues. The CDR3 sequence is CASSFRLASDTQYF. The CDR3 DNA reads as TGCGCCAGCAGCTTTAGACTTGCGTCGGATACGCAGTATTTT.

In this sample, this clone turned up a few times. The rearrangement joins TRBV29-1 to TRBJ2-7, with 7 bases matching TRBD1. V lost 5 bases, J lost 2 bases, and 3 bases stayed unmatched. This CDR3 has 12 amino acids. Per the germline V gene, CDR1 is SQVTM and CDR2 is ANQGSEA. The CDR3 sequence: CSVWDSPYEQYF. The CDR3 nucleotides are TGCAGCGTTTGGGACAGCCCCTACGAGCAGTACTTC.